This T cell receptor beta chain was recovered during a study of low-dose radiotherapy and immunotherapy resistance in tumors (dated by TCRdb to the early 2020s). General notes on the study: In Cohort 1, 0.5 Gy per fraction was delivered every 2 weeks, and a total PTV dose of 6.5 Gy was prescribed. Cohort 2 received 1 Gy per fraction every two weeks, with a total of 13 Gy over 26 weeks. Intravenous cyclophosphamide at 200 mg/m2 was administered every two weeks, one day ahead of each radiation and immunotherapy administration. The trial did not randomize participants into treatment groups. The translational analysis covered eight patients: three from the first dose cohort and the first five from the second dose cohort. Nivolumab and ipilimumab were both given intravenously, with nivolumab at a 240 mg flat dose every two weeks and ipilimumab at 1 mg/kg every six weeks. Starting on cycle 1 day 1, patients took 300 mg of aspirin by mouth once a day for four cycles.

The donors took part in RACIN, a single-arm, phase I, dose-escalation trial that combined nivolumab, ipilimumab, aspirin, low-dose cyclophosphamide and low-dose radiotherapy. Patients were eligible if they had advanced solid tumors that were TIL-negative. First-strand cDNA was synthesized using Superscript III and a set of TRAV- and TRBV-specific primers, so that both TCRalpha and TCRbeta chains were covered. TCRs were amplified for 20 PCR cycles with Phusion, using a constant-region primer paired with the adapter attached to the V primers. The MessageAmp II aRNA Amplification Kit was used to amplify the isolated mRNA, with in vitro transcription run for 16 hours at 37 degrees C. mRNA for TCR sequencing was isolated with the Dynabeads mRNA DIRECT Purification Kit. Indexed Illumina adapters were added in a second Phusion PCR of about 24 cycles, and the PCR products were purified with AMPure XP beads. The published analysis was carried out like this. Using custom Perl scripts, TCR sequences encoding the same protein were pooled, out-of-frame sequences were removed, and the abundance of each clonotype was computed. Any TCR sequence supported by only a single read was excluded from analysis. Repertoire metrics included Shannon entropy, Gini index, clonality, richness, and frequency of TCRs shared between repertoires. TCRdb cleaned the public reads at Q25 with fastp, built clones with MiXCR and kept in-frame beta chains. Merged by CDR3 protein, the rows form single entries marked with the most common genes and DNA. The V and J calls were not made by the authors but by TCRdb's processing. The sample table records around 9,800 distinct CDR3 sequences; roughly 80% of these occur just once. The ten largest clones take up roughly 1.5% of the sample.

Reading from cysteine to phenylalanine, the CDR3 counts 14 amino acids. Here the CDR3 DNA is all that survives: 42 bases in frame from base 1. Compared with germline, V lacks 6 bases and J lacks 3 bases; bases without a gene match: 8. This clonotype was detected only a few times. The antigen this receptor binds is unknown. Within one base of it there is no much larger clone, and no base qualities were kept. The TCR originated in a human donor with advanced metastatic prostate, ovarian, gallbladder or colorectal cancer (not recorded which). This table probably holds off-target reads from a library built for another chain. The chain couples TRBV12-3 or TRBV12-4 to TRBJ2-7; the junction holds 7 bases that match TRBD1. The DNA sequence is as follows: TGTGCCAGCAGCATGACAGGGTTCAACTACGAGCAGTACTTC. It codes for CASSMTGFNYEQYF.